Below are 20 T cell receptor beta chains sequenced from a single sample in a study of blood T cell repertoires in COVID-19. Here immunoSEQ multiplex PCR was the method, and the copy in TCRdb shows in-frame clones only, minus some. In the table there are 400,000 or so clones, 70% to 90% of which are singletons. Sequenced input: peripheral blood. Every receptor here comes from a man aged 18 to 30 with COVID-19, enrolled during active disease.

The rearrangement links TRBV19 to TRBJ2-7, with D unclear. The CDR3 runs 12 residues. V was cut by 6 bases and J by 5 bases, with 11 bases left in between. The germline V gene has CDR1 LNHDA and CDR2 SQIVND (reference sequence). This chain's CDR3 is CASRSSVNEQYF. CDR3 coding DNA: TGTGCCAGTAGAAGTTCGGTCAACGAGCAGTACTTC.

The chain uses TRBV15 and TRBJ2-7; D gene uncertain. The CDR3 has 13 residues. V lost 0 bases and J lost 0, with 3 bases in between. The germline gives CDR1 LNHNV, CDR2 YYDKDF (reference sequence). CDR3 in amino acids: CATSRDNSYEQYF. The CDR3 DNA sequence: TGTGCCACCAGCAGAGATAACTCCTACGAGCAGTACTTC.

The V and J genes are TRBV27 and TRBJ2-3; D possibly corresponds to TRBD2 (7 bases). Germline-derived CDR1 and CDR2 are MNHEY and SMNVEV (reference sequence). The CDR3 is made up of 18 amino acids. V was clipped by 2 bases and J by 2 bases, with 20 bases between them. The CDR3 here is CASSLLGGGAGNTDTQYF. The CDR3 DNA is TGTGCCAGCAGTTTACTGGGTGGGGGGGCCGGAAACACAGATACGCAGTATTTT.

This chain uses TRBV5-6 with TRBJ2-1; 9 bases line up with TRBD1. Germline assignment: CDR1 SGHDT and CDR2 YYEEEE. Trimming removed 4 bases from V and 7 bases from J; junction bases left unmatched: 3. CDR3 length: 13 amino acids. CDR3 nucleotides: TGTGCCAGCAGCGGGGGGACAGGGAATGAGCAGTTCTTC. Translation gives CASSGGTGNEQFF.

CDR3 region: CASSLWTGDFGEAFF. The CDR3 bases are TGTGCCAGCAGCTTGTGGACAGGGGATTTTGGTGAAGCTTTCTTT. V usage is TRBV5-5 and J usage is TRBJ1-1, with 9 bases fitting TRBD1. CDR1 and CDR2 (germline): SGHKS, YYEKEE (reference sequence). CDR3 length: 15 residues. Trimming took 1 base from V and 7 from J; bases not matched to a gene: 8.

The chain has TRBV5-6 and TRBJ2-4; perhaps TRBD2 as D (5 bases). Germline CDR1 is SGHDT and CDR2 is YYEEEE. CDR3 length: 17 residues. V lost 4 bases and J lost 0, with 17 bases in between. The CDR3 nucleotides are TGTGCCAGCAGCCTATTATGGACTTTTCTAGCCAAAAACATTCAGTACTTC. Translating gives CASSLLWTFLAKNIQYF.

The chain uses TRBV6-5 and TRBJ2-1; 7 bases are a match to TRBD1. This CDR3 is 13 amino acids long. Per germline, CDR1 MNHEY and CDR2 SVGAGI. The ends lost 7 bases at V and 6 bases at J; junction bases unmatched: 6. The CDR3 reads CASTLTGPNEQFF. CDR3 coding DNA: TGTGCCAGCACCCTGACAGGGCCCAATGAGCAGTTCTTC.

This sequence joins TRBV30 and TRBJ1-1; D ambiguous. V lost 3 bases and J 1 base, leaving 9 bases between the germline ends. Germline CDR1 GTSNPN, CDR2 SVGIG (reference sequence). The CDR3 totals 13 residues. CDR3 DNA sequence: TGTGCCTGGAGCTTGGGAGGGAACACTGAAGCTTTCTTT. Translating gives CAWSLGGNTEAFF.

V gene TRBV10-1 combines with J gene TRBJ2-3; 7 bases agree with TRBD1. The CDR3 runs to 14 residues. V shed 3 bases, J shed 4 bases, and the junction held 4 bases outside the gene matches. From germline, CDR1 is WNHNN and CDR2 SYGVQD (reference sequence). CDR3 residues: CASSDTGDPDTQYF. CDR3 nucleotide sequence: TGCGCCAGCAGTGATACAGGGGATCCAGATACGCAGTATTTT.

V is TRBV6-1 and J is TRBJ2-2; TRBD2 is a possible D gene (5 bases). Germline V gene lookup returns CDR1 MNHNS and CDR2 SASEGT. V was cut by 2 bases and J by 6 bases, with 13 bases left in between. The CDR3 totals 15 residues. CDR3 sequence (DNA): TGTGCCAGCAGTGAAAATGAGGGTTTCGCCGGGGAGCTGTTTTTT. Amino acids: CASSENEGFAGELFF.

This CDR3 reads CASSQVRGNGPDTQYF. DNA for the CDR3: TGTGCCAGCAGCCAAGTCCGGGGGAATGGTCCAGATACGCAGTATTTT. The chain joins TRBV14 to TRBJ2-3, with D possibly matching TRBD2 (6 bases). The CDR3 has 16 residues. Germline CDR1 reads SGHDN; CDR2 reads FVKESK. The V gene lost 1 base and the J gene lost 4 bases, with 15 bases spanning the gap.

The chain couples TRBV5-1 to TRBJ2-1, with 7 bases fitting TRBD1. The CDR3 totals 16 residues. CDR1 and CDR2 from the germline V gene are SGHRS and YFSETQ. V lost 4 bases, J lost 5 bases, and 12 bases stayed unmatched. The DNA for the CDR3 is TGCGCCAGCAGCCCCCCAGCCGGGACAGTAGACAATGAGCAGTTCTTC. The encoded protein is CASSPPAGTVDNEQFF.

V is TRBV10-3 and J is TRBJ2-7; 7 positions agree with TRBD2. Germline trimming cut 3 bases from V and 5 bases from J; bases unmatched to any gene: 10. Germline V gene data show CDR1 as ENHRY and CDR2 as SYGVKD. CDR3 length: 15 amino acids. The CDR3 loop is CAISDTREYRNEQYF. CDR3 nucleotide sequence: TGTGCCATCAGTGATACGCGGGAGTACCGGAACGAGCAGTACTTC.

In DNA form, the CDR3 reads TGTGCCAGCAGTTACGGGAGGAGGGGTAGTCAGCCCCAGCATTTT. The encoded protein is CASSYGRRGSQPQHF. The rearrangement links TRBV6-5 to TRBJ1-5; tentatively, D is TRBD1 (5 bases). Germline V gene data show CDR1 as MNHEY and CDR2 as SVGAGI. CDR3 length: 15 residues. Trimming shortened V by 2 bases and J by 6 bases, and 14 bases separated the two germline ends.

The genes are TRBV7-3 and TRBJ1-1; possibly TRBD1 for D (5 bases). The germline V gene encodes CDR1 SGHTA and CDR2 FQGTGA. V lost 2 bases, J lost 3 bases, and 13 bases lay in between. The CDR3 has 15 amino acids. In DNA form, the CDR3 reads TGTGCCAGCAGCTTAGAACCCGGGGGGGACACTGAAGCTTTCTTT. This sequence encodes CASSLEPGGDTEAFF.

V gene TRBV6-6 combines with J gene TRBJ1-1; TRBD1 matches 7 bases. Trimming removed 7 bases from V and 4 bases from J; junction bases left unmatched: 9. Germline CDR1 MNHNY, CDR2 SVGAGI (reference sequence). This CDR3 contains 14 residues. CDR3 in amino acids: CASTSTGQSTEAFF. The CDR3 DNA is TGTGCCAGCACCTCGACAGGGCAAAGCACTGAAGCTTTCTTT.

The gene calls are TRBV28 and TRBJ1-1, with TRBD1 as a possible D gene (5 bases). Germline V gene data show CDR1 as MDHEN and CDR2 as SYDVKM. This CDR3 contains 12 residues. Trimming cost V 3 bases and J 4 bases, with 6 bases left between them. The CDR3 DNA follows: TGTGCCAGCAGTTTCGGGGGCACTGAAGCTTTCTTT. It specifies CASSFGGTEAFF. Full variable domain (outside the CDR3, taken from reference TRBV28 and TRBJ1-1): DVKVTQSSRYLVKRTGEKVFLECVQDMDHENMFWYRQDPGLGLRLIYFSYDVKMKEKGDIPEGYSVSREKKERFSLILESASTNQTSMYLCASSFGGTEAFFGQGTRLTVV.

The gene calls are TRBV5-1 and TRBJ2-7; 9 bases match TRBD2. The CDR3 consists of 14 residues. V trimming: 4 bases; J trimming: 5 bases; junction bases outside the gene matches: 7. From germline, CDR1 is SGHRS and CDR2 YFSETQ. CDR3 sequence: CASSVGLAGHEQYF. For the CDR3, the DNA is TGCGCCAGCAGCGTGGGACTAGCTGGGCACGAGCAGTACTTC.

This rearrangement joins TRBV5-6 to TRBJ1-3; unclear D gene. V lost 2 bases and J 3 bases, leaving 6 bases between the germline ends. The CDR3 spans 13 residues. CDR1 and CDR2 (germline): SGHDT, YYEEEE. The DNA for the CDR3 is TGTGCCAGCAGCTTCTTCAGTGGAAACACCATATATTTT. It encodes CASSFFSGNTIYF.

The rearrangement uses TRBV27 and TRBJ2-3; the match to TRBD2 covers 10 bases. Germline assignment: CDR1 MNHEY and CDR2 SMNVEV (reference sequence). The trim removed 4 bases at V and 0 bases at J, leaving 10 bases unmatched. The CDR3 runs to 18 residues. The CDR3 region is CASSWASGRVTSTDTQYF. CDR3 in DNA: TGTGCCAGCAGTTGGGCTAGCGGGAGAGTTACCAGCACAGATACGCAGTATTTT.